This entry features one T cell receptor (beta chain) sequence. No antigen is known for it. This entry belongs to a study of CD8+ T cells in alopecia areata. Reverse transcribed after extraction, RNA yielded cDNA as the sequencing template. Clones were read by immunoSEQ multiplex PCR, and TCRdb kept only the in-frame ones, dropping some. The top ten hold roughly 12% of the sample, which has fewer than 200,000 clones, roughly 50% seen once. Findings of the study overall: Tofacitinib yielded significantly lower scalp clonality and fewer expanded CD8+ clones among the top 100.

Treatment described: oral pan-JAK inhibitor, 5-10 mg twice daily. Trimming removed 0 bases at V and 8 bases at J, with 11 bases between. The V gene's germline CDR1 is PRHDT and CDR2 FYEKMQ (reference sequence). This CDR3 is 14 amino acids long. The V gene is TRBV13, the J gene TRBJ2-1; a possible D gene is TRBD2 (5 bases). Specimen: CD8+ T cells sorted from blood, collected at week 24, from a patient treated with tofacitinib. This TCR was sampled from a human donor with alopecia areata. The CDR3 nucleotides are TGTGCCAGCAGCTTAGGCACGGGATCCCATGAGCAGTTCTTC. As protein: CASSLGTGSHEQFF.